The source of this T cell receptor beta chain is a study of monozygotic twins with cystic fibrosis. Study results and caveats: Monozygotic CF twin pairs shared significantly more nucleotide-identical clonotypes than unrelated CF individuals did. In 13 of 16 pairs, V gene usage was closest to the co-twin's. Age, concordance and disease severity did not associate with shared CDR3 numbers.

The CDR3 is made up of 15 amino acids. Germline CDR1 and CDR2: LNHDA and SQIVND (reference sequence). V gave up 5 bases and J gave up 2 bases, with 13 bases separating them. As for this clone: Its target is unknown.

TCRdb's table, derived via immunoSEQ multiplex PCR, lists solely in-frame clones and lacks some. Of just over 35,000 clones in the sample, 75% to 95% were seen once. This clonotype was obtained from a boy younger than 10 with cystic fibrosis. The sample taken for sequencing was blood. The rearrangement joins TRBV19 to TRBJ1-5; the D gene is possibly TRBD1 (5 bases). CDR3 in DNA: TGTGCCAGTAGTCCAAGAGGGGTGGGCAATCAGCCCCAGCATTTT. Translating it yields CASSPRGVGNQPQHF.